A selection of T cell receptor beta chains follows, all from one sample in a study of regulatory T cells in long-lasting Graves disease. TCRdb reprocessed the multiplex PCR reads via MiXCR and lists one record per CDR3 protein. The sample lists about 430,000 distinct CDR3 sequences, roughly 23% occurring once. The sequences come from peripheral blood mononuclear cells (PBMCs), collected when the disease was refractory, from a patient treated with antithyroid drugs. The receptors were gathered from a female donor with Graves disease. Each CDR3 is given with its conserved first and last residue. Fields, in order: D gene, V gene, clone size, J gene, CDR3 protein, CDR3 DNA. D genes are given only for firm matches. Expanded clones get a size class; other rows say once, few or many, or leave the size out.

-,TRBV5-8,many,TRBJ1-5,CASSVDPRPQHF,TGTGCCAGCAGCGTGGATCCTCGGCCCCAGCATTTT
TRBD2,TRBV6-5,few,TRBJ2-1,CASSSPGLAGVEQFF,TGTGCCAGCAGTTCTCCGGGACTAGCGGGAGTTGAGCAGTTCTTC
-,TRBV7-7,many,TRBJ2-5,CASSPRLQETQYF,TGTGCCAGCTCACCACGGCTGCAAGAGACCCAGTACTTC
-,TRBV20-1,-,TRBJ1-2,CSARDQTNYGYTF,TGCAGTGCTAGAGATCAGACAAACTATGGCTACACCTTC
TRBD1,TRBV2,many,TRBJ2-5,CASTTGQDRETQYF,TGTGCCAGCACCACCGGACAGGATAGGGAGACCCAGTACTTC
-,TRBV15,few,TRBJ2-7,CATSRDWSDGEQYF,TGTGCCACCAGCAGAGATTGGTCGGATGGCGAGCAGTACTTC
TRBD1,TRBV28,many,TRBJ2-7,CASSRQYRGSYEQYF,TGTGCCAGCAGTCGACAATACAGGGGGAGCTACGAGCAGTACTTC
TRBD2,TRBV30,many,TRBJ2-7,CAWSLGGSYEQYF,TGTGCCTGGAGTTTGGGGGGGTCCTACGAGCAGTACTTC
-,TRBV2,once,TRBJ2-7,CASRENTAPTYEQYF,TGTGCCAGCAGGGAAAACACAGCTCCAACCTACGAGCAGTACTTC
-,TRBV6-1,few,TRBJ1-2,CASSGLTRAYGYTF,TGTGCCAGCAGTGGCTTGACACGGGCCTATGGCTACACCTTC
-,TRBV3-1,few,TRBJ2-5,CASSQVDLETQYF,TGTGCCAGCAGCCAAGTCGATCTGGAGACCCAGTACTTC
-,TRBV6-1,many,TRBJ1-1,CASSNRVPNTEAFF,TGTGCCAGCAGTAACAGGGTACCGAACACTGAAGCTTTCTTT
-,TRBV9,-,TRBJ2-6,CASSVGGLASGANVLTF,TGTGCCAGCAGCGTAGGAGGGCTAGCTTCTGGGGCCAACGTCCTGACTTTC
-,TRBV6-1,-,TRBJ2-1,CASSEDRDSYNEQFF,TGTGCCAGCAGTGAAGATAGGGACTCTTACAATGAGCAGTTCTTC
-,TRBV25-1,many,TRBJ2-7,CASSALGEVDEQYF,TGTGCCAGCAGTGCTTTGGGGGAGGTCGACGAGCAGTACTTC
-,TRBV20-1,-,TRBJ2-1,CSARTGAGRNEQFF,TGCAGTGCTAGGACGGGGGCGGGCCGGAATGAGCAGTTCTTC
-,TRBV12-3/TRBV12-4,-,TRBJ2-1,CASKQSSYNEQFF,TGTGCCAGCAAACAGAGCTCCTACAATGAGCAGTTCTTC
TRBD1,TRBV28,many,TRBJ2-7,CASSFLDRESCEQYF,TGTGCCAGCAGTTTCCTGGACAGGGAATCCTGCGAGCAGTACTTC
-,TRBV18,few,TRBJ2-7,CASSPYSIPQGSEQYF,TGTGCCAGCTCACCATATTCGATTCCCCAGGGCTCCGAGCAGTACTTC
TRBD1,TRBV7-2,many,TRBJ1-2,CASSLGPGTGKNYGYTF,TGTGCCAGCAGCTTAGGGCCCGGGACAGGGAAAAACTATGGCTACACCTTC
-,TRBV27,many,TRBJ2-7,CASSYGPGYEQYF,TGTGCCAGCAGTTACGGACCGGGGTACGAGCAGTACTTC
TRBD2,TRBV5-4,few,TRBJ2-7,CASSSLTSGQIYEQYF,TGTGCCAGCAGCTCCCTCACTAGCGGGCAGATCTACGAGCAGTACTTC
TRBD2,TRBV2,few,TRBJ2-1,CASSGGLAGLNEQFF,TGTGCCAGCAGTGGGGGACTAGCGGGCCTAAATGAGCAGTTCTTC
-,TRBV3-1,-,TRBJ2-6,CASSQDFRSGANVLTF,TGTGCCAGCAGCCAAGATTTTCGGTCTGGGGCCAACGTCCTGACTTTC
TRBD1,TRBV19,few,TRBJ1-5,CASSPPGQGASNQPQHF,TGTGCCAGTAGTCCGCCGGGACAGGGGGCGAGCAATCAGCCCCAGCATTTT
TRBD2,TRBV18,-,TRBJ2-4,CASSPLLPSGSLRTKNIQYF,TGTGCCAGCTCACCGCTTCTGCCTAGCGGGAGTCTCAGAACCAAAAACATTCAGTACTTC
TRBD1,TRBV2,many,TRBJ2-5,CATEQGTGGLQETQYF,TGTGCCACCGAGCAAGGGACAGGGGGACTTCAAGAGACCCAGTACTTC
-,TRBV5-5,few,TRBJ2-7,CASSIAGTEIYEQYF,TGTGCCAGCAGCATTGCAGGGACTGAGATTTACGAGCAGTACTTC
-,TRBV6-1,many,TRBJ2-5,CASTQTVGETQYF,TGTGCCAGCACCCAAACGGTAGGGGAGACCCAGTACTTC
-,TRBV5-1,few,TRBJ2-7,CASSLLMSSYEQYF,TGCGCCAGCAGCTTGCTGATGAGCTCCTACGAGCAGTACTTC
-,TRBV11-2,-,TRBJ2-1,CASSSPIRDNEQFF,TGTGCCAGCAGCTCCCCCATACGGGACAATGAGCAGTTCTTC
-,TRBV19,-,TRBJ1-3,CASSFYSGNTIYF,TGTGCCAGTAGTTTTTACTCTGGAAACACCATATATTTT